A selection of T cell receptor beta chains follows, all from one sample in a study of OX40 agonist ivuxolimab in advanced cancers. Generated by immunoSEQ multiplex PCR, the TCRdb table keeps only in-frame clones and is missing some. This table holds 30,000 to 40,000 clones, roughly nine tenths found once. The input for sequencing was CD4+ or CD8+ T cells sorted from blood, taken in a trial of the OX40 agonist ivuxolimab. The receptors derive from an adult with an advanced solid tumor such as melanoma, head and neck, liver or kidney cancer. The CDR3 runs from the conserved cysteine through the conserved F or W. The D gene is left open where the match is weak. Only some rows state a clone size, as once, few, many or a class for expanded clones.

J gene,CDR3 length,D gene,V gene,clone size,CDR3 DNA,CDR3 protein
TRBJ2-7,11,.,TRBV28,.,TGTGCCAGCAGTTTTGTGGGGGAGCAGTACTTC,CASSFVGEQYF
TRBJ2-5,14,.,TRBV5-4,.,TGTGCCAGCAGCTCGCCGGGGGATCAAGAGACCCAGTACTTC,CASSSPGDQETQYF
TRBJ1-5,18,.,TRBV4-2,.,TGTGCCAGCAGCCAAGATAGGGGGGACGGTGATAGCAATCAGCCCCAGCATTTT,CASSQDRGDGDSNQPQHF
TRBJ2-3,16,.,TRBV2,.,TGTGCCAGCAGTCCCGCGGGTGGGGCAAGCACAGATACGCAGTATTTT,CASSPAGGASTDTQYF
TRBJ2-1,14,TRBD1,TRBV27,.,TGTGCCAGCACCAGGACAGGGTTGTACAATGAGCAGTTCTTC,CASTRTGLYNEQFF
TRBJ1-6,14,.,TRBV6-5,.,TGTGCCAGCAGTGACACCGCCTTGATTTCACCCCTCCACTTT,CASSDTALISPLHF
TRBJ2-7,18,TRBD2,TRBV23-1,.,TGCGCCAGCAGTCATCCCCCCCCACGACTAGCGGGAGCCTACGAGCAGTACTTC,CASSHPPPRLAGAYEQYF
TRBJ2-7,10,.,TRBV30,.,TGTGCCTGGGGGATGGGCGAGCAGTACTTC,CAWGMGEQYF
TRBJ2-7,13,.,TRBV6-6,.,TGTGCCAGCACTTCCGGGACCGACTACGAGCAGTACTTC,CASTSGTDYEQYF
TRBJ1-5,13,.,TRBV5-3,.,TGTGCCAGAAGCTTGTACCCAAAGGCGCCCCAGCATTTT,CARSLYPKAPQHF
TRBJ2-7,12,TRBD1,TRBV27,.,TGTGCCAGCAGCCTGACAGGGGGGGAGCAGTACTTC,CASSLTGGEQYF
TRBJ2-3,15,.,TRBV11-2,.,TGTGCCAGCAGGGCCTTAGTTTACGGTACAGATACGCAGTATTTT,CASRALVYGTDTQYF
TRBJ2-7,13,.,TRBV6-1,few,TGTGCCAGCAGCCACCTAGGGACCTACGAGCAGTACTTC,CASSHLGTYEQYF
TRBJ1-1,13,.,TRBV6-5,.,TGTGCCAGCAGCCCTGGGTCCGACGCTGAAGCTTTCTTT,CASSPGSDAEAFF
TRBJ1-1,14,.,TRBV5-1,.,TGCGCCAGCAGCTTAACAGGTTTGGGCACTGAAGCTTTCTTT,CASSLTGLGTEAFF
TRBJ2-7,13,.,TRBV7-2,.,TGTGCCAGCAGCTTAATGGGAGCCTACGAGCAGTACTTC,CASSLMGAYEQYF
TRBJ1-2,12,.,TRBV29-1,.,TGCAGCGTTGAATGGCAGGACCATGGCTACACCTTC,CSVEWQDHGYTF
TRBJ2-1,16,TRBD1,TRBV19,.,TGTGCCAGTAGTGCGGAACAGGGGAGCTCCTACAATGAGCAGTTCTTC,CASSAEQGSSYNEQFF
TRBJ2-1,13,.,TRBV18,.,TGTGCCAGCTCACCCGACCAGTACAATGAGCAGTTCTTC,CASSPDQYNEQFF
TRBJ1-2,13,.,TRBV5-6,.,TGTGCCAGCAGCTCGACAGACGTCTATGGCTACACCTTC,CASSSTDVYGYTF
TRBJ2-1,15,TRBD2,TRBV5-1,.,TGCGCCAGCAGCCCACTAGCGGGGGTCCCCCCAGAGCAGTTCTTC,CASSPLAGVPPEQFF
TRBJ1-5,14,TRBD1,TRBV5-8,once,TGTGCCAGCAGCTGGGACAGTTCGGGCCAGCCCCAGCATTTT,CASSWDSSGQPQHF
TRBJ2-7,16,.,TRBV2,.,TGTGCCAGCAGTGAAGCGCTTCAAGGATTTTTCTACGAGCAGTACTTC,CASSEALQGFFYEQYF
TRBJ1-1,11,.,TRBV5-4,.,TGTGCCAGCAGGCTTAAAACTGAAGCTTTCTTT,CASRLKTEAFF
TRBJ2-7,14,.,TRBV2,.,TGTGCCAGCAGTGCCTTTCAGGGGCCAAAAGAGCAGTACTTC,CASSAFQGPKEQYF
TRBJ2-7,13,.,TRBV7-9,.,TGTGCCAGCACCCTTGCGGGGTCTTACGAGCAGTACTTC,CASTLAGSYEQYF
TRBJ2-1,16,.,TRBV5-1,.,TGCGCCAGCAGCCCCGGTGGAGGGAGCGATTACAATGAGCAGTTCTTC,CASSPGGGSDYNEQFF
TRBJ1-2,15,TRBD1,TRBV15,.,TGTGCCACCAGCAAACGGACAGGGGCTAACTATGGCTACACCTTC,CATSKRTGANYGYTF
TRBJ1-1,13,.,TRBV6-5,.,TGTGCCAGCAGTCCCAGGGTAAACACTGAAGCTTTCTTT,CASSPRVNTEAFF
TRBJ1-6,16,.,TRBV19,.,TGTGCCAGTAGTACCGGGGGGGCAGCGACAAATTCACCCCTCCACTTT,CASSTGGAATNSPLHF
TRBJ2-7,13,.,TRBV14,.,TGTGCCAGCAGCCAAGACAGCAATTACGAGCAGTACTTC,CASSQDSNYEQYF
TRBJ2-7,12,.,TRBV10-1,.,TGCGCCAGCAGTCACTCCTCCTACGAGCAGTACTTC,CASSHSSYEQYF
TRBJ2-7,15,.,TRBV6-5,once,TGTGCCAGCAGCATCAGGACTTCAAGCTCCTACGAGCAGTACTTC,CASSIRTSSSYEQYF
TRBJ2-5,16,.,TRBV7-6,.,TGTGCCAGCAGCCGCAACCCAGGGCGCTTCCAAGAGACCCAGTACTTC,CASSRNPGRFQETQYF
TRBJ2-2,12,.,TRBV30,once,TGTGCCTGGATAGGGGGAGCCGGGGAGCTGTTTTTT,CAWIGGAGELFF
TRBJ2-2,15,TRBD2,TRBV4-2,once,TGTGCCAGCAGCCAAGACGGGGGGTACACCGGGGAGCTGTTTTTT,CASSQDGGYTGELFF
TRBJ2-1,15,.,TRBV27,.,TGTGCCAGCAACCCTGAGCCGTTCCCTTACAATGAGCAGTTCTTC,CASNPEPFPYNEQFF
TRBJ2-7,16,TRBD2,TRBV7-9,.,TGTGCCAGCTCCGCGACTAGCGGGGGGAATCCCTACGAGCAGTACTTC,CASSATSGGNPYEQYF
TRBJ2-5,14,TRBD1,TRBV13,.,TGTGCCAGCAGCTTGGGGACAGGGTTGAAGACCCAGTACTTC,CASSLGTGLKTQYF
TRBJ2-1,14,TRBD1,TRBV6-4,.,TGTGCCAGCAGTGACGGGACAGGGGGCAATGAGCAGTTCTTC,CASSDGTGGNEQFF
TRBJ2-3,15,.,TRBV7-6,.,TGTGCCAGCAGCTTAGTTCCGGATTTTTCAGATACGCAGTATTTT,CASSLVPDFSDTQYF
TRBJ2-7,11,.,TRBV7-6,.,TGTGCCAGCAGCTTAGCGGACGAGCAGTACTTC,CASSLADEQYF
TRBJ1-2,15,TRBD1,TRBV5-6,.,TGTGCCAGCAGCTTTGCGGCAGGGGGCGCGTTGGGCTACACCTTC,CASSFAAGGALGYTF
TRBJ2-1,15,.,TRBV27,.,TGTGCCAGCAGTTTAAGGGGTAGCTCCTACAATGAGCAGTTCTTC,CASSLRGSSYNEQFF
TRBJ2-6,20,.,TRBV4-1,.,TGCGCCAGCAGCCAAGATGGGCCAGTGATCTCTCTCTCTGGGGCCAACGTCCTGACTTTC,CASSQDGPVISLSGANVLTF
TRBJ1-1,14,.,TRBV9,.,TGTGCCAGCACCCCATCACAGGCGAACACTGAAGCTTTCTTT,CASTPSQANTEAFF
TRBJ2-7,14,TRBD1,TRBV5-6,.,TGTGCCAGCAGCCGAACAGGGGACTCCTACGAGCAGTACTTC,CASSRTGDSYEQYF
TRBJ1-6,18,.,TRBV28,.,TGTGCCAGCAGTTTACCCTTTCCAGATACACCCTATAATTCACCCCTCCACTTT,CASSLPFPDTPYNSPLHF
TRBJ1-1,16,.,TRBV19,.,TGTGCCAGTAGTATGGGACCCCGGGAGTTATTCACTGAAGCTTTCTTT,CASSMGPRELFTEAFF
TRBJ2-3,15,.,TRBV9,once,TGTGCCAGCAGCGTAGAGGGCGGCAGTGGAGATACGCAGTATTTT,CASSVEGGSGDTQYF
TRBJ1-4,15,.,TRBV15,once,TGTGCCACCAGCAGTCGGGGGGGCACTAATGAAAAACTGTTTTTT,CATSSRGGTNEKLFF
TRBJ1-1,10,.,TRBV29-1,.,TGCAGCGTTGAATTGGCTGAAGCTTTCTTT,CSVELAEAFF
TRBJ2-1,16,.,TRBV28,.,TGTGCCACCATCTCCCCAGGGACAAGCTCCTACAATGAGCAGTTCTTC,CATISPGTSSYNEQFF
TRBJ1-5,18,TRBD1,TRBV28,once,TGTGCCAGCAGTTTGAGGGACAGGCTCTTAAGGGGGAATCAGCCCCAGCATTTT,CASSLRDRLLRGNQPQHF
TRBJ2-3,16,TRBD2,TRBV4-2,.,TGTGCCAGCAGCCAAGAGGCTAGCGGGAGGACAGATACGCAGTATTTT,CASSQEASGRTDTQYF
TRBJ1-5,13,.,TRBV6-5,.,TGTGCCAGCAGTACGACACGGTATCAGCCCCAGCATTTT,CASSTTRYQPQHF
TRBJ1-3,14,.,TRBV7-9,.,TGTGCCAGCAGCTTGGGACTTTCCGGAAACACCATATATTTT,CASSLGLSGNTIYF
TRBJ1-5,16,.,TRBV27,.,TGTGCCAGCAGTTTAGATTTCAGGGGTAGCAATCAGCCCCAGCATTTT,CASSLDFRGSNQPQHF
TRBJ1-1,14,.,TRBV5-1,.,TGCGCCAGCAGCGACGGGGGGCTGTACACTGAAGCTTTCTTT,CASSDGGLYTEAFF